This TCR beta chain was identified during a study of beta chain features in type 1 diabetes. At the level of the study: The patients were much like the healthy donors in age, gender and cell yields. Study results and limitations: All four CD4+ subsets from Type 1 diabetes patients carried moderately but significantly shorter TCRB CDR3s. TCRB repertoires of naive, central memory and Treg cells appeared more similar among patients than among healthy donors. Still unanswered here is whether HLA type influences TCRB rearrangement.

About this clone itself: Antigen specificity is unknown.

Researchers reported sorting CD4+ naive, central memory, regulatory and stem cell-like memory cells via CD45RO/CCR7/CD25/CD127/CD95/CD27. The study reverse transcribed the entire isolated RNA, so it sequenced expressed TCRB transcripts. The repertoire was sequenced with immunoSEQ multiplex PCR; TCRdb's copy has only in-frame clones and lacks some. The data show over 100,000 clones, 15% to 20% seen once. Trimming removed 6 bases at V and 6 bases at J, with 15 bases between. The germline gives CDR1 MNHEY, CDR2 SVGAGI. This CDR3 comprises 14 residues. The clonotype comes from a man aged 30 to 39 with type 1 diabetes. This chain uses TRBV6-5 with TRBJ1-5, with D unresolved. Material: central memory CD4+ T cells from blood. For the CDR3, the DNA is TGTGCCAGCAGAAAGGGTAGGGAAGGTCAGCCCCAGCATTTT. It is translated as CASRKGREGQPQHF.